This TCR beta chain was recorded in a study of T cell responses to AZD1222 COVID-19 vaccine. Regarding the study as a whole: No day 14 peak samples; only post-peak repertoires were characterized. CD4 TCRs linked to vaccination spanned spike, dominating at 160-218 and 743-854.

A word on this clone: The antigen is undetermined.

Generated by immunoSEQ multiplex PCR, the TCRdb table keeps only in-frame clones and is missing some. Among 95,000 to 150,000 clones listed, around 92% were seen once. V dropped 0 bases and J dropped 6 bases, with 5 bases sitting between them. Germline V CDR1 and CDR2: SGHVS, FQNEAQ. This CDR3 comprises 12 residues. The source is an adult in good health. The sequences come from peripheral blood, collected on day 0 of AZD1222 vaccination. V and J are TRBV7-8 and TRBJ1-2; perhaps TRBD1 as D (5 bases). CDR3: CASSLAGDGYTF. The CDR3, as DNA: TGTGCCAGCAGCTTAGCGGGGGATGGCTACACCTTC.